This TCR beta chain comes out of a study of graft-versus-host responses after intestinal transplantation. Germline CDR1 is LNHDA and CDR2 is SQIVND (reference sequence). The CDR3 spans 18 residues. Deletions cut 10 bases from V and 7 bases from J, with 32 bases between. Concerning this clone itself: Antigen specificity is unknown.

Profiling relied on immunoSEQ multiplex PCR, and the TCRdb table lists in-frame clones only, not all of them. The table includes some 90,000 clones, 85% to 95% detected once. Sequenced material: unstimulated CD8+ T cells sorted from spleen or lymph node cells, taken before transplant. This receptor was identified in a human donor who was the organ donor for an intestinal transplant. V usage is TRBV19 and J usage is TRBJ2-1, with D possibly TRBD1 on 6 matching bases. CDR3: CATQWSVDSANRGNEQFF. DNA for the CDR3: TGTGCCACCCAGTGGTCGGTGGACAGTGCTAACCGGGGTAATGAGCAGTTCTTC.